The 9 T cell receptor beta chains below all came from one sample that was sequenced in a study of cytomegalovirus exposure and HLA in healthy donors. Amplification used 60 Vbeta primers and 13 Jbeta primers. Sequencing was performed with immunoSEQ multiplex PCR; in TCRdb, only in-frame clones are kept and a portion is missing. Counted here are about 160,000 clones, roughly 88% occurring once; the ten biggest clones make up under 6.5%. The source material was PBMCs. These TCRs come from a man in his fifties or sixties in good health and CMV-seropositive.

The chain is built from TRBV7-2 and TRBJ1-3; 9 bases are a match to TRBD1. The J segment lost 2 bases and the V segment lost 0 bases, leaving 5 bases of the junction unmatched. Germline assignment: CDR1 SGHTA and CDR2 FQGNSA. The CDR3 has 17 residues. The DNA of the CDR3 is TGTGCCAGCAGCTTAGCGGGGACAGGGAACGCTGGAAACACCATATATTTT. As protein: CASSLAGTGNAGNTIYF.

The chain's CDR3 is CASTVSRTGGTEAFF. CDR3 nucleotides: TGCGCCAGCACCGTTTCCCGGACAGGGGGCACTGAAGCTTTCTTT. This rearrangement joins TRBV5-1 to TRBJ1-1, with 10 bases fitting TRBD1. Germline V CDR1 and CDR2: SGHRS, YFSETQ. Trimming cost V 6 bases and J 4 bases; bases outside gene matches: 9. The CDR3 covers 15 residues. The whole variable domain, filled in from reference TRBV5-1 and TRBJ1-1, reads KAGVTQTPRYLIKTRGQQVTLSCSPISGHRSVSWYQQTPGQGLQFLFEYFSETQRNKGNFPGRFSGRQFSNSRSEMNVSTLELGDSALYLCASTVSRTGGTEAFFGQGTRLTVV.

The chain couples TRBV15 to TRBJ1-1, with D unresolved. Germline V CDR1 and CDR2: LNHNV, YYDKDF (reference sequence). Trimming stripped 3 bases from V and 4 bases from J, with 15 bases between. This CDR3 has 15 residues. The CDR3 region is CATSRFMEYATEAFF. CDR3 bases: TGTGCCACCAGCAGGTTTATGGAGTATGCCACTGAAGCTTTCTTT.

This clone was seen only once. This sequence joins TRBV7-8 and TRBJ1-5; maybe TRBD1 (6 bases). The germline gives CDR1 SGHVS, CDR2 FQNEAQ. The CDR3 is 14 residues long. The V end was cut by 5 bases, the J end by 6 bases, with 14 bases between. The CDR3 is CASSLGGAGQPQHF. The CDR3 DNA follows: TGTGCCAGCAGCCTCGGGGGGGCCGGTCAGCCCCAGCATTTT.

This rearrangement joins TRBV6-5 to TRBJ1-4, with D possibly being TRBD1 (6 bases). Between the trimmed V and J ends, which lost 9 bases and 6 bases, there was a span of 14 bases. The CDR3 has 13 amino acids. Per germline, CDR1 MNHEY and CDR2 SVGAGI. CDR3 amino acids: CASGSGVDEKLFF. The CDR3 coding sequence is TGTGCCAGTGGATCAGGGGTGGATGAAAAACTGTTTTTT.

The chain is built from TRBV11-3 and TRBJ2-1, with TRBD2 matching over 11 bases. J lost 9 bases, V lost 2 bases, and 12 bases had no gene match. Looked up from germline, CDR1 is SGHNT and CDR2 is YENEEA. The CDR3 length is 17 residues. The CDR3 DNA is TGTGCCAGCAGCTTAAACCCCACGGGACTAGCGGTAGTTGAGCAGTTCTTC. Residues: CASSLNPTGLAVVEQFF. The variable domain in full, completed from reference TRBV11-3 and TRBJ2-1, reads EAGVVQSPRYKIIEKKQPVAFWCNPISGHNTLYWYLQNLGQGPELLIRYENEEAVDDSQLPKDRFSAERLKGVDSTLKIQPAELGDSAVYLCASSLNPTGLAVVEQFFGPGTRLTVL.

V and J are TRBV6-6 and TRBJ2-1; D is undetermined. This CDR3 is 14 amino acids long. Trimming stripped 6 bases from V and 9 bases from J, with 18 bases between. Germline CDR1 is MNHNY and CDR2 is SVGAGI (reference sequence). The CDR3 loop reads CASSYEALKTEQFF. The CDR3 nucleotides read TGTGCCAGCAGCTATGAGGCCCTTAAGACTGAGCAGTTCTTC.

This sequence joins TRBV28 and TRBJ2-3; D call uncertain. CDR1 and CDR2 (germline): MDHEN, SYDVKM. The CDR3 is 15 amino acids. V was cut by 2 bases and J by 2 bases, with 11 bases left in between. In DNA, the CDR3 is TGTGCCAGCAGTTTAGTAAGCGCCTACACAGATACGCAGTATTTT. It is translated as CASSLVSAYTDTQYF. Filled out from reference TRBV28 and TRBJ2-3, the complete variable domain reads DVKVTQSSRYLVKRTGEKVFLECVQDMDHENMFWYRQDPGLGLRLIYFSYDVKMKEKGDIPEGYSVSREKKERFSLILESASTNQTSMYLCASSLVSAYTDTQYFGPGTRLTVL.

V usage is TRBV7-8 and J usage is TRBJ1-1, with 9 positions matching TRBD1. This CDR3 comprises 15 residues. The V gene's germline CDR1 is SGHVS and CDR2 FQNEAQ. With 7 bases clipped from V and 2 bases from J, the junction kept 8 bases outside the gene matches. The CDR3 region has the DNA TGTGCCAGCACCTCAAACAGGGGGCGAAACACTGAAGCTTTCTTT. This encodes CASTSNRGRNTEAFF.